The TCR beta chain under discussion was sequenced for a study of shared clonotypes between healthy human individuals. Germline V gene data show CDR1 as SGHTS and CDR2 as YDEGEE. The CDR3 consists of 14 residues. The V and J ends lost 1 base and 0 bases respectively, with 6 bases between them. The study's findings and limits: The generation probabilities recorded for non-shared clonotypes fell below those of clonotypes shared by all four donors.

This clone has just one count. The antigen is not known. Sequenced by immunoSEQ multiplex PCR; TCRdb stores in-frame clones only, minus some. Seen here are roughly 2 million clones, approximately 95% observed once, and the top ten hold roughly 0.13%. The TCR sequence derives from a man between 18 and 35 years old in good health. V gene TRBV5-8 combines with J gene TRBJ2-3; no reliable D call. Specimen: naive CD4+ T cells sorted from blood. Subset denoted: CD45RA+ positively selected. CDR3 sequence: CASSLMASTDTQYF. CDR3 in DNA: TGTGCCAGCAGCTTGATGGCGAGCACAGATACGCAGTATTTT.